A selection of T cell receptor beta chains follows, all from one sample in a study of blood T cells in healthy people across ages. TCRdb fed the 5' RACE reads into MiXCR, producing one record per CDR3 protein. There are around 1.5 million distinct CDR3 sequences in the sample; roughly 32% occur only once, and roughly 12% lies in the top ten. Sequenced: blood. These receptor sequences come from a woman aged 25 to 45 in good health. Both conserved end residues are part of each CDR3. A D gene is named only where the DNA matches it firmly.

j_call | d_call | v_call | cdr3_length | cdr3_aa
TRBJ2-5 | TRBD1 | TRBV12-3/TRBV12-4 | 15 | CASSKDRVHQETQYF
TRBJ2-3 | NA | TRBV30 | 13 | CAWRWGSTDTQYF
TRBJ2-4 | NA | TRBV7-8 | 13 | CASSGRVSGEQYF
TRBJ2-7 | TRBD1 | TRBV2 | 14 | CASSPGQGRVEQYF
TRBJ2-7 | NA | TRBV7-2 | 14 | CASSPRRAAYEQYF
TRBJ2-5 | NA | TRBV27 | 15 | CASRARDRAQETQYF
TRBJ2-7 | NA | TRBV2 | 11 | CASVLSYEQYF
TRBJ2-2 | NA | TRBV3-1 | 16 | CASSLPLRAGTGELFF
TRBJ2-3 | NA | TRBV30 | 12 | CAWSVNPDTQYF
TRBJ2-7 | NA | TRBV9 | 13 | CASSVGRDGEQYF
TRBJ2-3 | NA | TRBV20-1 | 16 | CSVRPFRTSEGDTQYF
TRBJ2-7 | NA | TRBV4-1 | 16 | CANSQDWGESSYEQYF
TRBJ1-2 | TRBD1 | TRBV10-3 | 15 | CAISKRQGKFYGYTF
TRBJ1-5 | TRBD1 | TRBV20-1 | 15 | CSAKSDRGLYQPQHF
TRBJ2-5 | NA | TRBV9 | 15 | CASSVNNYQGETQYF
TRBJ2-3 | TRBD2 | TRBV3-1 | 16 | CASSQGLAGYWDTQYF
TRBJ1-2 | NA | TRBV20-1 | 15 | CSASVQGSGDYGYTF
TRBJ1-5 | NA | TRBV12-3/TRBV12-4 | 13 | CASSLEQGQPQHF
TRBJ1-5 | NA | TRBV7-9 | 14 | CASSPRTSNQPQHF
TRBJ2-5 | NA | TRBV12-3/TRBV12-4 | 16 | CASSQNPGSAEGTQYF
TRBJ2-3 | TRBD2 | TRBV2 | 18 | CASSEIPLAGGPSDTQYF
TRBJ2-3 | NA | TRBV6-1 | 13 | CASRRDHTDTQYF
TRBJ2-7 | TRBD2 | TRBV27 | 15 | CASSLVLSGRREQYF
TRBJ2-5 | NA | TRBV20-1 | 15 | CSARLLEGARETQYF
TRBJ2-1 | TRBD2 | TRBV5-4 | 17 | CASSLAGTSGILDEQFF
TRBJ2-7 | TRBD1 | TRBV7-2 | 13 | CASSLLDRAEQYF
TRBJ2-3 | TRBD2 | TRBV7-9 | 18 | CASSPTSGIAGGQDTQYF
TRBJ2-3 | TRBD2 | TRBV20-1 | 19 | CSAESSWLAGGPRTDTQYF
TRBJ2-7 | TRBD1 | TRBV28 | 13 | CASELDRQGEQYF
TRBJ1-2 | NA | TRBV4-2 | 13 | CAGSQGIRFGYTF
TRBJ2-1 | NA | TRBV4-2 | 18 | CASSLLGGQPRGDHEQFF
TRBJ2-1 | NA | TRBV25-1 | 15 | CASSDLAGSGNEQFF
TRBJ2-3 | TRBD2 | TRBV9 | 17 | CASSVAEGGLVTDTQYF
NA | NA | TRBV28 | 12 | CASSIAIHEQYF
TRBJ2-1 | TRBD2 | TRBV28 | 15 | CASGTRGLAANEQFF
TRBJ1-1 | NA | TRBV20-1 | 14 | CSARSPGGLTEAFF
TRBJ2-7 | TRBD2 | TRBV3-1 | 14 | CASTTRGGAYEQYF
TRBJ1-4 | NA | TRBV5-1 | 13 | CATRGATNEKLFF
TRBJ1-2 | NA | TRBV28 | 13 | CAISYGTSYGYTF
TRBJ2-3 | TRBD1 | TRBV5-5 | 16 | CASSSSWTGVTDTQYF
TRBJ2-1 | NA | TRBV7-9 | 15 | CASSLSDRTDNEQFF
TRBJ1-5 | TRBD1 | TRBV28 | 15 | CASSLLGDRVQPQHF
TRBJ2-3 | NA | TRBV5-1 | 13 | CASSFPGVDTQYF
TRBJ2-7 | NA | TRBV20-1 | 13 | CSARVGAGGEQYF
TRBJ2-7 | TRBD2 | TRBV11-2 | 14 | CASSFAAGVDEQYF
TRBJ2-7 | TRBD2 | TRBV7-2 | 13 | CATSGTSIYEQYF
TRBJ2-1 | NA | TRBV5-1 | 15 | CASSLGGRWYNEQFF